One sample yielded the 24 T cell receptor beta chains listed below, sequenced in a study of tumor-infiltrating lymphocytes in primary liver carcinoma. Production of TCR beta cDNA used about 500 ng total RNA together with a constant-region primer. Library construction for TCR beta comprised three nested multiplex PCR rounds performed with slightly modified ARM-PCR. Researchers ran the first two PCR rounds for roughly 10 cycles each with TRBV1-TRBV30 forward primers and a C-beta reverse primer. In TCRdb, the multiplex PCR reads were re-called with MiXCR into one record per CDR3 protein. Of about 50,000 distinct CDR3 sequences in the sample, over 65% were seen once. Taking about 19-32 mg of unsorted bulk tissue, the authors co-extracted RNA and DNA. The specimen sequenced was liver tumor tissue from sampling region 5. Subset defined: tumor region T5, tumor centre. These receptors came from a man in his forties with primary liver carcinoma and hepatitis B virus infection.

In DNA, the CDR3 is TGTGCCAGCAGCTCTCTTGGGGCCGGGGAGCTGTTTTTT. This sequence encodes CASSSLGAGELFF. The chain recombines TRBV5-5 with TRBJ2-2, with D hard to call. V shed 3 bases and J shed 6 bases, with 9 bases lying between them. The CDR3 spans 13 residues. The germline V gene encodes CDR1 SGHKS and CDR2 YYEKEE (reference sequence).

On this clonotype itself: Germline and junction disagree at one end, which may indicate a read error. The chain is built from TRBV11-1 and TRBJ2-3; D uncertain. The CDR3 extends over 19 amino acids. Germline V gives CDR1 SGHAT, CDR2 FQDESV (reference sequence). As DNA, the CDR3 is TGTGCCAGCAGCTCTTGGGGAAGCTCTGTTCGAGCCCGCACAGATATGCAGTATTTT. Translation gives CASSSWGSSVRARTDMQYF.

As to this clonotype: Germline and junction disagree at one end, which may indicate a read error. The chain links TRBV6-5 to TRBJ2-5; 7 nucleotides agree with TRBD1. From germline, CDR1 is MNHEY and CDR2 SVGAGI. This CDR3 comprises 12 residues. The CDR3 loop is CASSSQGESQYF. CDR3 bases: TGTGCCAGCAGCTCCCAGGGGGAGAGCCAGTACTTT.

The table lists this clonotype with a count of one. Lacking the conserved final phenylalanine or tryptophan, this CDR3 likely reflects a read error. V usage is TRBV6-1 and J usage is TRBJ2-1; 9 bases map to TRBD2. Per the germline V gene, CDR1 is MNHNS and CDR2 is SASEGT. The CDR3 extends over 15 amino acids. This chain's CDR3 is CARSEEAGGYNEQFL. The CDR3 DNA follows: TGTGCCAGGAGTGAAGAAGCGGGAGGTTACAATGAGCAGTTCTTA.

This clonotype has a single count. One end of the junction does not line up with germline, which may come from a read error. CDR3 DNA: TGTGCGAGCAGCCTTTCAAGCGGGAGGCGGGACGAGCAGTACTTC. This gives the protein CASSLSSGRRDEQYF. The chain couples TRBV28 to TRBJ2-7; 9 bases match TRBD2. The CDR3 spans 15 residues. CDR1 and CDR2 (germline): MDHEN, SYDVKM.

The rearrangement joins TRBV6-1 to TRBJ2-7; tentative D call: TRBD2 (6 bases). Germline-derived CDR1 and CDR2 are MNHNS and SASEGT. Trimming shortened V by 7 bases and J by 12 bases, and 25 bases separated the two germline ends. The CDR3 length is 14 residues. CDR3 DNA: TGTGCCAGCAAGACGGGATTAGCGGCCCCAGTCGGGTACTTC. Amino acid sequence: CASKTGLAAPVGYF.

A remark on this clonotype: One junction end does not reproduce the germline sequence, and a read error may be involved. The chain employs TRBV29-1 and TRBJ2-5, with D possibly being TRBD1 (5 bases). In germline, CDR1 is SQVTM, CDR2 ANQGSEA. This CDR3 has 15 residues. CDR3 amino acids: CRVEGPGHFQETQYF. The CDR3 DNA is TGCAGGGTTGAAGGACCCGGACACTTCCAAGAGACCCAGTACTTC.

About this clonotype itself: The junction shows a germline mismatch at one end, possibly a read error. V is TRBV6-2 or TRBV6-3 and J is TRBJ2-1; D is perhaps TRBD2 (6 bases). Per germline, CDR1 MNHEY and CDR2 SVGEGT. The CDR3 is made up of 15 amino acids. DNA for the CDR3: TGTGCCAGCAGGGAGTCCGGGACTGCCTGCAATGAGCAGCTCTTC. Translating it yields CASRESGTACNEQLF.

A word on this clonotype: Relative to the germline gene, one junction end is altered; a read error may explain this. V is TRBV6-1 and J is TRBJ2-2, with D possibly TRBD1 on 5 matching bases. CDR3 length: 15 residues. Germline-derived CDR1 and CDR2 are MNHNS and SASEGT. For the CDR3, the DNA is TGTGCCAGTAGTGTTAGGCCTCAGTGGACAGGGGAGCTGTTTTTT. This encodes CASSVRPQWTGELFF.

On this clonotype: Compared with germline, one end of the junction differs, possibly owing to a read error. The gene calls are TRBV11-2 and TRBJ2-2; maybe TRBD2 (5 bases). Germline CDR1 is SGHAT and CDR2 is FQNNGV. This CDR3 has 17 residues. DNA of the CDR3: TGTGACAGCAGCTTAGATCATCGGGGTAGGGATACCGAGGAGCTGTTTTTT. It translates to CDSSLDHRGRDTEELFF.

Concerning this clonotype itself: Likely a read error: the CDR3 ends without its conserved phenylalanine or tryptophan. It is unclear where the CDR3 begins or ends on the DNA, so no DNA is shown, and the CDR3 is as TCRdb lists it. This chain uses TRBV29-1 with TRBJ2-1; the DNA was not compared with TRBD2, the D call given in the table. Termini included, the CDR3 measures 15 amino acids. Germline CDR1 and CDR2: SQVTM and ANQGSEA. The CDR3 here is CSDGLAGGFYNERFL.

This clonotype was seen once. The rearrangement links TRBV6-6 to TRBJ2-7; D possibly corresponds to TRBD1 (6 bases). The CDR3 runs to 17 residues. Germline V CDR1 and CDR2: MNHNY, SVGAGI (reference sequence). Trimming removed 4 bases from V and 5 bases from J, with 24 bases in between. CDR3 in DNA: TGTGCCAGCAGTTTCTCGTCGAACCAGGGGCCCAGGGACGAGCAGTACTTC. This gives the protein CASSFSSNQGPRDEQYF.

The rearrangement links TRBV6-2 or TRBV6-3 to TRBJ2-1; D gene ambiguous. Deletions cut 10 bases from V and 12 bases from J, with 16 bases between. Germline assignment: CDR1 MNHEY and CDR2 SVGEGT. This CDR3 is built from 11 residues. The chain's CDR3 is CANNYVGWQFF. In DNA form, the CDR3 reads TGTGCCAACAATTACGTCGGTTGGCAGTTCTTC.

The CDR3 protein is CASTSGQKNTEAFF. The CDR3 DNA reads as TGTGCCAGCACATCGGGACAGAAGAACACTGAAGCTTTCTTT. The V gene is TRBV28, the J gene TRBJ1-1, with 7 bases identical to TRBD1. The junction had 6 bases not matched to a gene; V was cut back by 7 bases and J by 1 base. CDR3 length equals 14 residues. Germline CDR1 reads MDHEN; CDR2 reads SYDVKM.

This clonotype was seen many times. This chain links TRBV7-9 with TRBJ2-3; unclear D gene. Looked up from germline, CDR1 is SEHNR and CDR2 is FQNEAQ (reference sequence). V was clipped by 6 bases and J by 6 bases, with 7 bases between them. The length of the CDR3 is 11 residues. CDR3 sequence reads: CASREVDTQYF. As DNA, the CDR3 is TGTGCCAGCAGAGAGGTTGATACGCAGTATTTT.

On this clonotype: A read error may produce the germline difference seen at one junction end. This CDR3 is CASCENPGTGYNKQFF. CDR3 DNA: TGTGCCAGCTGTGAAAACCCCGGGACAGGCTACAATAAGCAGTTCTTC. V and J are TRBV6-1 and TRBJ2-1; 8 nucleotides agree with TRBD1. This CDR3 spans 16 amino acids. The V gene's germline CDR1 is MNHNS and CDR2 SASEGT.

Concerning this clonotype itself: Likely a read error: the CDR3 ends without its conserved phenylalanine or tryptophan. The DNA is omitted, as the CDR3 cannot be located on it reliably, and the CDR3 follows TCRdb's listing. The CDR3 spells CASSYQVRTGELLS. The V call is TRBV6-5, the J call TRBJ2-2. The CDR3 adds up to 14 amino acids, both ends counted. Germline-derived CDR1 and CDR2 are MNHEY and SVGAGI.

This clonotype is classed as medium-sized. This chain connects TRBV6-6 to TRBJ2-5, with no clear D. CDR1 and CDR2 (germline): MNHNY, SVGAGI (reference sequence). The CDR3 extends over 11 amino acids. V shed 5 bases and J shed 2 bases, with 3 bases lying between them. CDR3 bases: TGTGCCAGCAGTCCTCAAGAGACCCAGTACTTC. Protein sequence: CASSPQETQYF.

About this clonotype: The junction departs from germline at one end; a sequencing error may be responsible. The chain is built from TRBV11-2 and TRBJ2-1; 8 bases line up with TRBD2. The CDR3 is 16 residues long. Germline-derived CDR1 and CDR2 are SGHAT and FQNNGV. The CDR3 protein is CTSSLGNSGVGDEQFF. CDR3 nucleotide sequence: TGTACCAGCAGTTTAGGGAATAGCGGGGTTGGCGACGAGCAGTTCTTC.

In DNA, the CDR3 is TGTGCCAGCAGTTTCTTGGGGGAGAACAATGAGCAGTTCTTC. Translated: CASSFLGENNEQFF. The V gene is TRBV6-2 or TRBV6-3, the J gene TRBJ2-1; either TRBD1 or TRBD2 may supply D (5 bases each). CDR1 and CDR2 from the germline V gene are MNHEY and SVGEGT. V was trimmed by 4 bases and J by 5 bases, leaving 12 bases between them. The CDR3 consists of 14 residues.

This chain uses TRBV4-1 with TRBJ2-7; D is possibly TRBD1 or TRBD2 (5 bases each). From germline, CDR1 is MGHRA and CDR2 YSYEKL. The CDR3 loop spans 17 amino acids. V lost 1 base and J lost 8, with 24 bases in between. CDR3 loop: CASSQGAQRGHPYKQYF. As DNA, the CDR3 is TGCGCCAGCAGCCAAGGAGCGCAACGGGGCCATCCTTACAAGCAGTACTTC.

The J gene is TRBJ2-5, the V gene TRBV10-3; D gene ambiguous. V was clipped by 8 bases and J by 0 bases, with 7 bases between them. Germline assignment: CDR1 ENHRY and CDR2 SYGVKD. The CDR3 consists of 12 residues. This chain's CDR3 is CAISTNQETQYF. For the CDR3, the DNA is TGTGCCATCTCGACCAACCAAGAGACCCAGTACTTC.

In the case of this clonotype: At one end the junction does not follow the germline gene, possibly because of a read error. The genes are TRBV29-1 and TRBJ2-5; TRBD2 agrees at 11 bases. The CDR3 contains 15 residues. Germline V lookup: CDR1 SQVTM, CDR2 ANQGSEA. CDR3 nucleotide sequence: TGCGGCGTTCAGACTAGCGGGACTTGGGCAGAGACCCAGTACTTC. Protein product: CGVQTSGTWAETQYF.

This clonotype showed up many times. The V call is TRBV6-2 or TRBV6-3, the J call TRBJ2-5; 13 bases are shared with TRBD2. This CDR3 comprises 15 residues. Trimming at V came to 4 bases and at J to 4 bases, leaving 3 bases not matched to a gene. Looked up from germline, CDR1 is MNHEY and CDR2 is SVGEGT. Here the CDR3 reads CASSWTSGSGETQYF. CDR3 bases: TGTGCCAGCAGTTGGACTAGCGGGAGTGGAGAGACCCAGTACTTC.